This passage covers 17 T cell receptor beta chains from one sample sequenced in a study of T cell responses to AZD1222 COVID-19 vaccine. Profiling relied on immunoSEQ multiplex PCR, and the TCRdb table lists in-frame clones only, not all of them. The sample has fewer than 90,000 clones, 70% to 90% seen once. The material was peripheral blood, obtained on day 0 of AZD1222 vaccination. The receptors were gathered from an adult in good health.

The V call is TRBV10-2, the J call TRBJ1-5; D is undetermined. Germline CDR1 is WSHSY and CDR2 is SAAADI. This CDR3 has 13 amino acids. Trimming took 5 bases from V and 0 from J, leaving 5 bases between them. As DNA, the CDR3 is TGCGCCAGCAGTTATTCTAGCAATCAGCCCCAGCATTTT. Protein product: CASSYSSNQPQHF.

The rearrangement links TRBV19 to TRBJ2-2, with TRBD2 as a possible D gene (6 bases). The CDR3 consists of 15 residues. From germline, CDR1 is LNHDA and CDR2 SQIVND (reference sequence). Trimming removed 5 bases from V and 7 bases from J, with 17 bases in between. CDR3 in DNA: TGTGCCAGTAGTGCCCCGGGTCGGAGGGTCGGGGAGCTGTTTTTT. It is translated as CASSAPGRRVGELFF.

The chain combines TRBV10-3 with TRBJ1-1; possible D gene TRBD1, 6 bases. V gave up 0 bases and J gave up 3 bases, with 17 bases separating them. CDR1 is ENHRY and CDR2 is SYGVKD in the germline V gene. There are 17 residues in the CDR3. In nucleotides, the CDR3 is TGTGCCATCAGTGAGTCGGGTCCTGGGGGCAGGGACACTGAAGCTTTCTTT. It yields the protein CAISESGPGGRDTEAFF.

This chain links TRBV7-8 with TRBJ1-1; a possible D gene is TRBD1 (5 bases). The CDR3 spans 16 residues. Germline V CDR1 and CDR2: SGHVS, FQNEAQ. The V end was cut by 2 bases, the J end by 3 bases, with 16 bases between. This chain's CDR3 is CASSLRQGAPYTEAFF. The DNA of the CDR3 is TGTGCCAGCAGCTTAAGACAAGGGGCCCCCTACACTGAAGCTTTCTTT. The variable domain in full, completed from reference TRBV7-8 and TRBJ1-1, reads GAGVSQSPRYKVAKRGQDVALRCDPISGHVSLFWYQQALGQGPEFLTYFQNEAQLDKSGLPSDRFFAERPEGSVSTLKIQRTQQEDSAVYLCASSLRQGAPYTEAFFGQGTRLTVV.

The chain couples TRBV6-6 to TRBJ2-1, with 7 bases fitting TRBD1. The V segment lost 7 bases and the J segment 9 bases; nucleotides outside the gene matches: 12. The length of the CDR3 is 14 residues. Per the germline V gene, CDR1 is MNHNY and CDR2 is SVGAGI (reference sequence). The CDR3 protein is CASKIGTEGSEQFF. The CDR3 coding sequence is TGTGCCAGCAAAATCGGGACAGAGGGCTCTGAGCAGTTCTTC.

V is TRBV7-2 and J is TRBJ2-1; D gene ambiguous. Trimming cost V 3 bases and J 8 bases, with 8 bases left between them. Germline loops: CDR1 SGHTA, CDR2 FQGNSA. The CDR3 runs to 12 residues. CDR3 DNA sequence: TGTGCCAGCAGCTTTGTTCGGGATGAGCAGTTCTTC. It yields the protein CASSFVRDEQFF. Variable domain in full (rest from reference TRBV7-2 and TRBJ2-1): GAGVSQSPSNKVTEKGKDVELRCDPISGHTALYWYRQSLGQGLEFLIYFQGNSAPDKSGLPSDRFSAERTGGSVSTLTIQRTQQEDSAVYLCASSFVRDEQFFGPGTRLTVL.

The gene calls are TRBV5-4 and TRBJ1-3; 7 bases fit TRBD1. V lost 0 bases and J lost 7; bases outside the gene matches: 13. This CDR3 spans 17 amino acids. Germline CDR1 reads SGHNT; CDR2 reads YYREEE (reference sequence). In nucleotides, the CDR3 is TGTGCCAGCAGCTTGGGGGGTACGGACAGGAGACCGAACACCATATATTTT. It translates to CASSLGGTDRRPNTIYF.

The genes are TRBV6-2 or TRBV6-3 and TRBJ1-2; D may be TRBD1 (5 bases). CDR1 and CDR2 (germline): MNHEY, SVGEGT. The CDR3 is 13 amino acids. Trimming took 5 bases from V and 5 from J, leaving 12 bases between them. The CDR3 reads CASSEGSWYGYTF. CDR3 coding DNA: TGTGCCAGCAGTGAGGGGAGTTGGTATGGCTACACCTTC.

This clone was observed once. CDR3 sequence: CASSRTSGLDEQYF. DNA for the CDR3: TGTGCCAGCAGCAGGACTAGCGGATTGGACGAGCAGTACTTC. The V gene is TRBV9, the J gene TRBJ2-7; 10 bases align to TRBD2. Germline CDR1 and CDR2: SGDLS and YYNGEE. The CDR3 spans 14 residues. V was clipped by 4 bases and J by 5 bases; unmatched bases: 6. The full variable domain, completed using reference TRBV9 and TRBJ2-7, is DSGVTQTPKHLITATGQRVTLRCSPRSGDLSVYWYQQSLDQGLQFLIQYYNGEERAKGNILERFSAQQFPDLHSELNLSSLELGDSALYFCASSRTSGLDEQYFGPGTRLTVT.

This chain uses TRBV15 with TRBJ1-1, with D possibly TRBD1 on 5 matching bases. The CDR3 has 20 residues. Germline CDR1 reads LNHNV; CDR2 reads YYDKDF (reference sequence). The V and J ends lost 1 base and 3 bases respectively, with 27 bases between them. The CDR3 loop is CATSRGLDTLPFLGYTEAFF. For the CDR3, the DNA is TGTGCCACCAGCAGAGGCTTGGACACCCTTCCTTTCCTTGGGTACACTGAAGCTTTCTTT. Supplemented by reference TRBV15 and TRBJ1-1, the full variable domain reads DAMVIQNPRYQVTQFGKPVTLSCSQTLNHNVMYWYQQKSSQAPKLLFHYYDKDFNNEADTPDNFQSRRPNTSFCFLDIRSPGLGDTAMYLCATSRGLDTLPFLGYTEAFFGQGTRLTVV.

V gene TRBV15 combines with J gene TRBJ2-7; 9 nucleotides agree with TRBD1. J gave up 2 bases and V 4 bases, and 12 bases lay outside the gene matches. The CDR3 has 17 residues. CDR1 and CDR2 from the germline V gene are LNHNV and YYDKDF (reference sequence). CDR3 sequence reads: CATSTDPQGAVPYEQYF. CDR3 sequence (DNA): TGTGCCACCAGCACAGATCCACAGGGGGCGGTTCCCTACGAGCAGTACTTC.

This clone has just a few counts. The chain links TRBV4-2 to TRBJ1-1; the D is unclear. The CDR3 totals 14 residues. Trimming removed 4 bases at V and 1 base at J, with 10 bases between. Germline CDR1 LGHNA, CDR2 YNFKEQ. The CDR3 region is CASSREPENTEAFF. The CDR3 nucleotides are TGTGCCAGCAGCCGTGAACCCGAGAACACTGAAGCTTTCTTT.

This clone showed up just once. This chain joins TRBV6-5 and TRBJ1-5; D is undetermined. Trimming pared 6 bases from V and 1 base from J, leaving 13 bases between. Per germline, CDR1 MNHEY and CDR2 SVGAGI. CDR3 length: 15 residues. Written as DNA, the CDR3 is TGTGCCAGCAGCCCGTCGCAGACCAGCAATCAGCCCCAGCATTTT. Its translation: CASSPSQTSNQPQHF.

This chain connects TRBV23-1 to TRBJ1-1; D unresolved. TRBV23-1 carries the ORF label, with uncertain function. V was trimmed by 3 bases and J by 0 bases, leaving 11 bases between them. The CDR3 runs 15 residues. Here the CDR3 DNA reads TGCGCCAGCAGTCACCCCTTAAGAGTGAACACTGAAGCTTTCTTT. Amino acid sequence: CASSHPLRVNTEAFF.

This clone was counted once. The chain has TRBV18 and TRBJ2-7; 8 bases map to TRBD1. The CDR3 runs to 12 residues. Trimming removed 5 bases from V and 3 bases from J; junction bases left unmatched: 0. Looked up from germline, CDR1 is KGHSH and CDR2 is LQKENI. The CDR3: CASSGQGYEQYV. The CDR3 nucleotides read TGTGCCAGCTCAGGACAGGGCTACGAGCAGTACGTC.

The CDR3 DNA reads TGTGCCAGCAGTGAAGTGGGAAGTGCCGGGGCCAACGTCCTGACTTTC. The encoded protein is CASSEVGSAGANVLTF. The chain joins TRBV2 to TRBJ2-6; D remains unclear. Germline CDR1 reads SNHLY; CDR2 reads FYNNEI. The CDR3 is 16 amino acids. Trimming removed 1 base from V and 4 bases from J, with 11 bases in between.

The chain is built from TRBV27 and TRBJ2-3, with TRBD1 identical over 9 bases. J gave up 3 bases and V 5 bases, and 9 bases lay outside the gene matches. CDR3 size: 16 residues. CDR1 is MNHEY and CDR2 is SMNVEV in the germline V gene (reference sequence). CDR3 in DNA: TGTGCCAGCAGTCTCCAGGGACAGGGCGCGACAGATACGCAGTATTTT. The encoded protein is CASSLQGQGATDTQYF.